These T cell receptor beta chains were read from a single sample in a study of T cell responses to AZD1222 COVID-19 vaccine. Clones were read by immunoSEQ multiplex PCR, and TCRdb kept only the in-frame ones, dropping some. The profile shows 95,000 to 130,000 clones, 85% to 95% of them singletons. Here the sequenced sample was peripheral blood, taken on day 0 of AZD1222 vaccination. The source of these receptors is an adult in good health. Each CDR3 is given with its conserved first and last residue. D genes are given only for firm matches. Clone size is stated in some rows and not others, as once, few, many or a class when expanded.

v_call: TRBV4-1
j_call: TRBJ1-4
clone_size: NA
d_call: TRBD1
cdr3_aa: CASSLPRTGMGKLFF
cdr3_nt: TGCGCCAGCAGCCTCCCCCGGACAGGGATGGGAAAACTGTTTTTT

v_call: TRBV6-5
j_call: TRBJ2-7
clone_size: NA
d_call: NA
cdr3_aa: CASHAGVSYEQYF
cdr3_nt: TGTGCCAGCCACGCGGGCGTTTCCTACGAGCAGTACTTC

v_call: TRBV10-1
j_call: TRBJ1-1
clone_size: NA
d_call: NA
cdr3_aa: CASSGGSAAKAFF
cdr3_nt: TGCGCCAGCAGTGGGGGCAGCGCAGCGAAAGCTTTCTTT

v_call: TRBV28
j_call: TRBJ1-1
clone_size: NA
d_call: NA
cdr3_aa: CASSFRGMSSTEAFF
cdr3_nt: TGTGCCAGCAGTTTTCGAGGGATGAGCAGCACTGAAGCTTTCTTT

v_call: TRBV15
j_call: TRBJ2-5
clone_size: NA
d_call: TRBD1
cdr3_aa: CATSRGGPPGQVMGTQYF
cdr3_nt: TGTGCCACCAGCAGAGGAGGGCCTCCGGGACAGGTGATGGGGACCCAGTACTTC

v_call: TRBV30
j_call: TRBJ1-2
clone_size: few
d_call: NA
cdr3_aa: CAWSNNNGNGYTF
cdr3_nt: TGTGCCTGGAGTAACAACAATGGGAATGGCTACACCTTC

v_call: TRBV19
j_call: TRBJ2-1
clone_size: NA
d_call: NA
cdr3_aa: CASSLNGRDSNEQFF
cdr3_nt: TGTGCCAGTAGTTTAAACGGGAGGGACAGCAATGAGCAGTTCTTC

v_call: TRBV7-9
j_call: TRBJ1-1
clone_size: NA
d_call: NA
cdr3_aa: CASSTHGPGGTEAFF
cdr3_nt: TGTGCCAGCAGCACCCATGGACCGGGAGGCACTGAAGCTTTCTTT

v_call: TRBV29-1
j_call: TRBJ1-1
clone_size: NA
d_call: NA
cdr3_aa: CSTEDGQKNTEAFF
cdr3_nt: TGCAGCACCGAGGACGGACAAAAGAACACTGAAGCTTTCTTT

v_call: TRBV18
j_call: TRBJ1-5
clone_size: NA
d_call: TRBD1
cdr3_aa: CASSLGQSNQPQHF
cdr3_nt: TGTGCCAGCTCACTGGGACAGAGCAATCAGCCCCAGCATTTT

v_call: TRBV14
j_call: TRBJ2-2
clone_size: NA
d_call: NA
cdr3_aa: CASSPLTTGELFF
cdr3_nt: TGTGCCAGCAGCCCCCTCACCACCGGGGAGCTGTTTTTT

v_call: TRBV5-8
j_call: TRBJ2-3
clone_size: NA
d_call: NA
cdr3_aa: CASSGLTGSPADTQYF
cdr3_nt: TGTGCCAGCAGCGGACTTACTGGCTCACCCGCGGATACGCAGTATTTT

v_call: TRBV3-1/TRBV3-2
j_call: TRBJ2-3
clone_size: NA
d_call: NA
cdr3_aa: CASRRTESTDTQYF
cdr3_nt: TGTGCCAGCAGGAGGACGGAGAGCACAGATACGCAGTATTTT

v_call: TRBV21-1
j_call: TRBJ1-1
clone_size: NA
d_call: NA
cdr3_aa: CASSLSSGCEIVEAFF
cdr3_nt: TGTGCCAGCAGCCTTTCAAGCGGTTGCGAAATCGTCGAGGCTTTCTTT

v_call: TRBV6-6
j_call: TRBJ1-4
clone_size: once
d_call: NA
cdr3_aa: CASSYDEGTGKLFF
cdr3_nt: TGTGCCAGCAGTTACGACGAGGGTACGGGGAAACTGTTTTTT

v_call: TRBV9
j_call: TRBJ1-1
clone_size: few
d_call: NA
cdr3_aa: CASSPILTENTEAFF
cdr3_nt: TGTGCCAGCAGCCCCATCCTGACAGAGAACACTGAAGCTTTCTTT

v_call: TRBV28
j_call: TRBJ1-1
clone_size: once
d_call: NA
cdr3_aa: CASRYSTEAFF
cdr3_nt: TGTGCCAGCAGATACTCTACTGAAGCTTTCTTT

v_call: TRBV28
j_call: TRBJ1-5
clone_size: NA
d_call: NA
cdr3_aa: CATQWSNQPQHF
cdr3_nt: TGTGCCACTCAGTGGAGCAATCAGCCCCAGCATTTT

v_call: TRBV9
j_call: TRBJ2-1
clone_size: once
d_call: TRBD1
cdr3_aa: CASSVERGQGRSSYNEQFF
cdr3_nt: TGTGCCAGCAGCGTAGAAAGAGGACAGGGAAGAAGCTCCTACAATGAGCAGTTCTTC

v_call: TRBV9
j_call: TRBJ1-1
clone_size: NA
d_call: NA
cdr3_aa: CASSLRTENTEAFF
cdr3_nt: TGTGCCAGCAGCCTCAGGACGGAGAACACTGAAGCTTTCTTT

v_call: TRBV9
j_call: TRBJ1-6
clone_size: NA
d_call: TRBD1
cdr3_aa: CASSATGGSPLHF
cdr3_nt: TGTGCCAGCAGCGCTACAGGGGGCTCACCCCTCCACTTT

v_call: TRBV9
j_call: TRBJ1-4
clone_size: NA
d_call: TRBD1
cdr3_aa: CASSLAGGQNNEKLFF
cdr3_nt: TGTGCCAGCAGCCTAGCGGGGGGACAGAACAATGAAAAACTGTTTTTT

v_call: TRBV13
j_call: TRBJ2-3
clone_size: NA
d_call: TRBD2
cdr3_aa: CASSPPGLAGTDTQYF
cdr3_nt: TGTGCCAGCAGCCCCCCGGGACTAGCGGGAACAGATACGCAGTATTTT

v_call: TRBV7-2
j_call: TRBJ2-1
clone_size: NA
d_call: NA
cdr3_aa: CASSLLVDNEQFF
cdr3_nt: TGTGCCAGCAGCTTACTAGTTGACAATGAGCAGTTCTTC

v_call: TRBV7-9
j_call: TRBJ2-7
clone_size: NA
d_call: NA
cdr3_aa: CASSLAGEEQYF
cdr3_nt: TGTGCCAGCAGCTTAGCGGGGGAGGAGCAGTACTTC

v_call: TRBV5-1
j_call: TRBJ1-1
clone_size: once
d_call: TRBD1
cdr3_aa: CASSPGQGRLGLEAFF
cdr3_nt: TGCGCCAGCAGCCCGGGACAGGGGAGATTAGGCCTCGAAGCTTTCTTT

v_call: TRBV30
j_call: TRBJ2-2
clone_size: once
d_call: TRBD1
cdr3_aa: CAWGTGRVNTGELFF
cdr3_nt: TGTGCCTGGGGGACAGGGCGAGTGAACACCGGGGAGCTGTTTTTT

v_call: TRBV7-6
j_call: TRBJ2-7
clone_size: NA
d_call: NA
cdr3_aa: CASSLAGRDYEQYF
cdr3_nt: TGTGCCAGCAGCTTAGCGGGTAGAGACTACGAGCAGTACTTC

v_call: TRBV29-1
j_call: TRBJ1-2
clone_size: NA
d_call: NA
cdr3_aa: CSVSMSTVNYGYTF
cdr3_nt: TGCAGCGTAAGCATGTCGACGGTCAACTATGGCTACACCTTC

v_call: TRBV9
j_call: TRBJ2-3
clone_size: NA
d_call: TRBD2
cdr3_aa: CASSVIAGGPDTQYF
cdr3_nt: TGTGCCAGCAGCGTGATAGCGGGAGGGCCCGACACGCAGTATTTT

v_call: TRBV30
j_call: TRBJ1-1
clone_size: NA
d_call: NA
cdr3_aa: CAWSVRLNTEAFF
cdr3_nt: TGTGCCTGGAGTGTACGTTTGAACACTGAAGCTTTCTTT

v_call: TRBV6-6
j_call: TRBJ2-1
clone_size: once
d_call: TRBD2
cdr3_aa: CASTFRYGRSYNEQFF
cdr3_nt: TGTGCCAGCACCTTCAGGTACGGGAGGTCCTACAATGAGCAGTTCTTC

v_call: TRBV13
j_call: TRBJ1-2
clone_size: NA
d_call: TRBD1
cdr3_aa: CASSLGVEDREYYGYTF
cdr3_nt: TGTGCCAGCAGCTTAGGGGTAGAGGACAGGGAATACTATGGCTACACCTTC

v_call: TRBV28
j_call: TRBJ2-7
clone_size: NA
d_call: NA
cdr3_aa: CASSLIGIGYEQYF
cdr3_nt: TGTGCCAGCAGTTTAATAGGGATAGGTTACGAGCAGTACTTC

v_call: TRBV15
j_call: TRBJ1-4
clone_size: NA
d_call: TRBD1
cdr3_aa: CATSGDRGLNEKLFF
cdr3_nt: TGTGCCACCAGCGGGGACAGGGGGCTTAATGAAAAACTGTTTTTT

v_call: TRBV5-1
j_call: TRBJ2-1
clone_size: NA
d_call: TRBD1
cdr3_aa: CASSWGQSSYNEQFF
cdr3_nt: TGCGCCAGCAGCTGGGGACAGAGCTCCTACAATGAGCAGTTCTTC

v_call: TRBV7-8
j_call: TRBJ1-5
clone_size: once
d_call: TRBD1
cdr3_aa: CASSRGTGQPQHF
cdr3_nt: TGTGCCAGCAGCCGAGGGACAGGTCAGCCCCAGCATTTT

v_call: TRBV7-9
j_call: TRBJ2-1
clone_size: once
d_call: TRBD2
cdr3_aa: CASSWSSGRVSEQFF
cdr3_nt: TGTGCCAGCAGCTGGTCTAGCGGGAGGGTGAGTGAGCAGTTCTTC

v_call: TRBV28
j_call: TRBJ1-3
clone_size: NA
d_call: NA
cdr3_aa: CASSFDSSGNTIYF
cdr3_nt: TGTGCCAGCAGTTTTGACAGCTCTGGAAACACCATATATTTT

v_call: TRBV14
j_call: TRBJ2-1
clone_size: NA
d_call: TRBD2
cdr3_aa: CASSFWTSGNDEQFF
cdr3_nt: TGTGCCAGCAGCTTCTGGACTAGCGGGAATGATGAGCAGTTCTTC

v_call: TRBV7-9
j_call: TRBJ2-2
clone_size: NA
d_call: NA
cdr3_aa: CASSRSDTGELFF
cdr3_nt: TGTGCCAGCAGCCGTAGCGACACCGGGGAGCTGTTTTTT

v_call: TRBV19
j_call: TRBJ2-3
clone_size: NA
d_call: TRBD2
cdr3_aa: CASSLKREVTDTQYF
cdr3_nt: TGTGCCAGTAGTTTAAAGCGGGAGGTCACAGATACGCAGTATTTT

v_call: TRBV29-1
j_call: TRBJ2-7
clone_size: NA
d_call: NA
cdr3_aa: CSAGADSSYEQYF
cdr3_nt: TGCAGCGCTGGGGCGGATAGCTCCTACGAGCAGTACTTC

v_call: TRBV20-1
j_call: TRBJ2-1
clone_size: few
d_call: NA
cdr3_aa: CSANDQGNEQFF
cdr3_nt: TGCAGTGCTAATGACCAGGGAAATGAGCAGTTCTTC

v_call: TRBV19
j_call: TRBJ1-1
clone_size: once
d_call: NA
cdr3_aa: CASSKPSRVWGNTEAFF
cdr3_nt: TGTGCCAGTAGTAAGCCATCCAGGGTGTGGGGGAACACTGAAGCTTTCTTT

v_call: TRBV7-2
j_call: TRBJ1-2
clone_size: NA
d_call: TRBD1
cdr3_aa: CASSLRAGGLWDF
cdr3_nt: TGTGCCAGCAGCTTAAGGGCAGGGGGCCTGTGGGACTTC

v_call: TRBV28
j_call: TRBJ2-5
clone_size: NA
d_call: NA
cdr3_aa: CASSLGRASETQYF
cdr3_nt: TGTGCCAGCAGTTTAGGCAGGGCATCAGAGACCCAGTACTTC

v_call: TRBV19
j_call: TRBJ2-2
clone_size: NA
d_call: NA
cdr3_aa: CASSMATFTGELFF
cdr3_nt: TGTGCCAGTAGTATGGCGACCTTCACCGGGGAGCTGTTTTTT

v_call: TRBV19
j_call: TRBJ1-2
clone_size: NA
d_call: NA
cdr3_aa: CASSIDSAAYGYTF
cdr3_nt: TGTGCCAGTAGTATAGACTCAGCAGCCTATGGCTACACCTTC

v_call: TRBV7-9
j_call: TRBJ2-1
clone_size: NA
d_call: NA
cdr3_aa: CASGTGEYNEQFF
cdr3_nt: TGTGCCAGTGGTACGGGAGAATACAATGAGCAGTTCTTC

v_call: TRBV6-1
j_call: TRBJ2-1
clone_size: NA
d_call: TRBD2
cdr3_aa: CASSEGMELAGGTYNEQFF
cdr3_nt: TGTGCCAGCAGTGAAGGAATGGAACTAGCGGGAGGAACCTACAATGAGCAGTTCTTC

v_call: TRBV28
j_call: TRBJ1-1
clone_size: NA
d_call: NA
cdr3_aa: CASIETGDPEAFF
cdr3_nt: TGTGCCAGCATAGAAACTGGCGACCCTGAAGCTTTCTTT

v_call: TRBV28
j_call: TRBJ2-1
clone_size: NA
d_call: NA
cdr3_aa: CASSLAWQSYNEQFF
cdr3_nt: TGTGCCAGCAGTCTGGCGTGGCAGTCCTACAATGAGCAGTTCTTC

v_call: TRBV11-3
j_call: TRBJ2-1
clone_size: NA
d_call: NA
cdr3_aa: CASSRNSAFGEQFF
cdr3_nt: TGTGCCAGCAGCAGGAACAGTGCCTTCGGTGAGCAGTTCTTC

v_call: TRBV28
j_call: TRBJ1-5
clone_size: NA
d_call: NA
cdr3_aa: CASSLLRTVHQPQHF
cdr3_nt: TGTGCCAGCAGTTTACTTAGGACAGTACATCAGCCCCAGCATTTT

v_call: TRBV7-2
j_call: TRBJ2-7
clone_size: NA
d_call: TRBD2
cdr3_aa: CASSLAAGGTSSYEQYF
cdr3_nt: TGTGCCAGCAGCTTAGCAGCGGGAGGCACAAGCTCCTACGAGCAGTACTTC

v_call: TRBV29-1
j_call: TRBJ2-3
clone_size: NA
d_call: NA
cdr3_aa: CSVEGPDTQYF
cdr3_nt: TGCAGCGTTGAAGGCCCAGATACGCAGTATTTT

v_call: TRBV3-1/TRBV3-2
j_call: TRBJ2-2
clone_size: NA
d_call: NA
cdr3_aa: CASSQDPLWQGGTGELFF
cdr3_nt: TGTGCCAGCAGCCAAGACCCCCTTTGGCAGGGAGGAACCGGGGAGCTGTTTTTT

v_call: TRBV6-2/TRBV6-3
j_call: TRBJ2-7
clone_size: NA
d_call: NA
cdr3_aa: CASSYPDTGFEQYF
cdr3_nt: TGTGCCAGCAGTTACCCCGACACAGGTTTCGAGCAGTACTTC